A selection of T cell receptor beta chains follows, all from one sample in a study of blood T cell repertoires in COVID-19. Method: immunoSEQ multiplex PCR; TCRdb's copy keeps in-frame clones and lacks some. The sample includes some 97,000 clones, about 77% of them seen just once. Specimen: peripheral blood. The source is a woman in her 70s with acute or convalescent COVID-19. The CDR3 runs from the conserved cysteine through the conserved F or W. The D gene is left open where the match is weak. Size is omitted from some rows. Given values are once, few, many or a class for expanded clones.

cdr3_aa cdr3_nt j_call v_call clone_size d_call
CASSLQGAFQPQHF TGTGCCAGCAGCCTACAGGGGGCTTTTCAGCCCCAGCATTTT TRBJ1-5 TRBV5-6 - TRBD1
CASSQDPPMTGNTIYF TGCGCCAGCAGCCAAGACCCACCTATGACTGGAAACACCATATATTTT TRBJ1-3 TRBV4-3 - -
CASSGAGAGFETQYF TGTGCCAGCAGCGGGGCTGGGGCGGGGTTCGAGACCCAGTACTTC TRBJ2-5 TRBV4-2 - -
CASSAMTGTYEQYF TGTGCCAGTAGTGCGATGACAGGGACCTACGAGCAGTACTTC TRBJ2-7 TRBV19 - TRBD1
CASSFDRGNIQYF TGTGCCAGCAGCTTCGACAGGGGAAACATTCAGTACTTC TRBJ2-4 TRBV5-8 - TRBD1
CASSWDSSSYNEQFF TGTGCCAGCAGCTGGGACTCCAGCTCCTACAATGAGCAGTTCTTC TRBJ2-1 TRBV7-3 - -
CASSFGLLSSGANVLTF TGTGCCAGCAGCTTTGGACTGCTGAGCTCTGGGGCCAACGTCCTGACTTTC TRBJ2-6 TRBV7-2 - -
CASSISGQSNEQYF TGTGCCAGTAGTATTTCGGGACAGTCAAACGAGCAGTACTTC TRBJ2-7 TRBV19 - TRBD1
CASSRTGGEVDIQYF TGTGCCAGCAGCCGGACAGGGGGCGAAGTGGACATTCAGTACTTC TRBJ2-4 TRBV2 few TRBD1
CASEGQGSEKLFF TGCGCCAGCGAAGGACAGGGCTCTGAAAAACTGTTTTTT TRBJ1-4 TRBV4-1 medium-sized TRBD1
CSVSRDSYGYTF TGCAGCGTTAGCCGGGACAGCTATGGCTACACCTTC TRBJ1-2 TRBV29-1 - TRBD1
CASAASGGYQETQYF TGTGCCAGCGCAGCGAGCGGGGGGTACCAAGAGACCCAGTACTTC TRBJ2-5 TRBV3-1/TRBV3-2 - TRBD2
CSVERDPGQPQHF TGCAGCGTTGAACGGGATCCGGGTCAGCCCCAGCATTTT TRBJ1-5 TRBV29-1 - -
CASSLSTGEEEKLFF TGTGCCAGCAGCTTAAGTACGGGAGAGGAGGAAAAACTGTTTTTT TRBJ1-4 TRBV7-6 - -
CASRTKQGLDTEAFF TGTGCCAGTAGGACAAAACAGGGTTTGGACACTGAAGCTTTCTTT TRBJ1-1 TRBV19 - -
CASSPSGTSGETQYF TGTGCCAGCAGTCCCTCCGGGACTAGCGGAGAGACCCAGTACTTC TRBJ2-5 TRBV6-2/TRBV6-3 - TRBD2
CASSFAGGAVTGELFF TGTGCCAGCAGCTTCGCGGGGGGGGCCGTTACCGGGGAGCTGTTTTTT TRBJ2-2 TRBV11-2 - TRBD2
CASSARDRGATGELFF TGTGCCAGCAGTGCCCGGGACAGGGGAGCCACCGGGGAGCTGTTTTTT TRBJ2-2 TRBV6-1 - TRBD1
CASRKSRAGQGSNEKLFF TGTGCCAGCAGAAAAAGCCGTGCGGGACAGGGGTCTAATGAAAAACTGTTTTTT TRBJ1-4 TRBV5-8 - TRBD1
CASSLRDRGSYGYTF TGTGCCAGCAGCTTGCGGGACAGGGGATCCTATGGCTACACCTTC TRBJ1-2 TRBV5-6 - TRBD1
CASSVARGVSNNSPLHF TGTGCCAGCAGCGTAGCTCGGGGAGTATCCAATAATTCACCCCTCCACTTT TRBJ1-6 TRBV9 - -
CASLRDRGLVGNQPQHF TGTGCCAGCCTCCGGGACAGGGGGCTCGTGGGCAATCAGCCCCAGCATTTT TRBJ1-5 TRBV2 - TRBD1
CASTATSGGPTDTQYF TGCGCCAGCACCGCGACTAGCGGGGGCCCCACAGATACGCAGTATTTT TRBJ2-3 TRBV5-1 - TRBD2
CASSVAGQARAFF TGTGCCAGCAGCGTAGCTGGGCAGGCCCGGGCTTTCTTT TRBJ1-1 TRBV9 - -
CASSYAHPSTDTQYF TGTGCCAGCAGTTACGCGCACCCTAGCACAGATACGCAGTATTTT TRBJ2-3 TRBV6-5 - -
CASSLAVLSGGTEAFF TGTGCCAGCAGCTTGGCGGTATTGTCTGGGGGGACTGAAGCTTTCTTT TRBJ1-1 TRBV5-6 - -
CASSYSGVSSYNEQFF TGTGCCAGCAGTTACTCGGGCGTTAGCTCCTACAATGAGCAGTTCTTC TRBJ2-1 TRBV6-5 - -
CASSAEGTRAGELFF TGTGCCAGCAGTGCAGAGGGAACGAGAGCCGGGGAGCTGTTTTTT TRBJ2-2 TRBV6-4 - -
CASSQGNRVPNSPLHF TGTGCCAGCAGCCAAGGCAACCGGGTCCCTAATTCACCCCTCCACTTT TRBJ1-6 TRBV3-1/TRBV3-2 few -
CSASKGGTGSYQNNSPLHF TGCAGTGCTAGTAAGGGTGGGACAGGGTCCTACCAAAATAATTCACCCCTCCACTTT TRBJ1-6 TRBV20-1 - TRBD1
CATSDWTGYTF TGTGCCACCAGTGATTGGACAGGCTACACCTTC TRBJ1-2 TRBV24-1 - -
CASSEALEFGSRNTIYF TGTGCCAGCAGTGAAGCGTTAGAGTTCGGGTCTAGAAACACCATATATTTT TRBJ1-3 TRBV6-1 - -
CASSPPGVEQPQHF TGTGCCAGCAGCCCCCCGGGGGTTGAGCAGCCCCAGCATTTT TRBJ1-5 TRBV9 - -
CASSLDSGGHEKLFF TGTGCCAGCAGCTTAGATTCAGGGGGCCATGAAAAACTGTTTTTT TRBJ1-4 TRBV7-9 - TRBD1
CASSWAGEDTQYF TGTGCCAGCAGCTGGGCGGGGGAGGATACGCAGTATTTT TRBJ2-3 TRBV11-2 - TRBD2
CASSYSRQGQPQHF TGTGCCAGCAGTTACTCCCGACAGGGGCAGCCCCAGCATTTT TRBJ1-5 TRBV6-2/TRBV6-3 - TRBD1
CASTGTGQKTQYF TGTGCCAGTACCGGGACAGGGCAGAAGACCCAGTACTTC TRBJ2-5 TRBV19 few TRBD1